The rows below give T cell receptor beta chains drawn from one sample of a study of human T cells and chemical hapten exposure. TCRdb recomputed calls from the RACE reads with MiXCR, one row per CDR3 protein. Of just over 350,000 distinct CDR3 sequences in the sample, about 6% were seen once. Sequencing used whole blood, obtained in connection with sensitization to the hapten diphenylcyclopropenone (DPC). Receptor source: a woman between 18 and 29 years old with alopecia areata. Some clones in this sample may be carry-over from other donors' samples. Each CDR3 is given with its conserved first and last residue. D genes are given only for firm matches. Clone size is not always given. Where it is, it says once, few, many or a class for expanded clones.

d_call: NA
v_call: TRBV3-1
clone_size: NA
j_call: TRBJ2-4
cdr3_aa: CASSQDGIGWKAKNIQYF
cdr3_nt: TGTGCCAGCAGCCAAGACGGGATTGGGTGGAAAGCCAAAAACATTCAGTACTTC

d_call: NA
v_call: TRBV7-2
clone_size: many
j_call: TRBJ1-3
cdr3_aa: CASSLLSGNTIYF
cdr3_nt: TGTGCCAGCAGCCTCTTGTCTGGAAACACCATATATTTT

d_call: NA
v_call: TRBV5-1
clone_size: NA
j_call: TRBJ1-2
cdr3_aa: CASSLAPGKEAGYTF
cdr3_nt: TGCGCCAGCAGCTTGGCACCAGGGAAAGAGGCTGGCTACACCTTC

d_call: TRBD1
v_call: TRBV7-2
clone_size: few
j_call: TRBJ1-5
cdr3_aa: CASSLVWQGGDQPQHF
cdr3_nt: TGTGCCAGCAGCTTAGTGTGGCAGGGGGGCGATCAGCCCCAGCATTTT

d_call: NA
v_call: TRBV29-1
clone_size: many
j_call: TRBJ1-3
cdr3_aa: CSATREMGGNTIYF
cdr3_nt: TGCAGCGCCACCAGGGAGATGGGAGGAAACACCATATATTTT

d_call: TRBD2
v_call: TRBV5-1
clone_size: NA
j_call: TRBJ2-2
cdr3_aa: CASSSGTSVTGELFF
cdr3_nt: TGCGCCAGCAGCTCCGGGACTAGCGTCACCGGGGAGCTGTTTTTT

d_call: NA
v_call: TRBV4-1
clone_size: many
j_call: TRBJ1-2
cdr3_aa: CASSQVGDQLYGYTF
cdr3_nt: TGCGCCAGCAGCCAAGTTGGGGACCAGCTCTATGGCTACACCTTC

d_call: NA
v_call: TRBV4-3
clone_size: many
j_call: TRBJ2-6
cdr3_aa: CASSQEGGWGTGANVLTF
cdr3_nt: TGCGCCAGCAGCCAAGAAGGGGGTTGGGGGACTGGGGCCAACGTCCTGACTTTC

d_call: TRBD2
v_call: TRBV28
clone_size: NA
j_call: TRBJ2-3
cdr3_aa: CASSFRLAGGGQYF
cdr3_nt: TGTGCCAGCAGTTTCCGCCTAGCGGGGGGCGGGCAGTATTTT

d_call: NA
v_call: TRBV18
clone_size: many
j_call: TRBJ1-1
cdr3_aa: CASSLTGTEAFF
cdr3_nt: TGTGCCAGCTCACTAACCGGGACGGAAGCTTTCTTT

d_call: NA
v_call: TRBV29-1
clone_size: NA
j_call: TRBJ2-2
cdr3_aa: CSVVRRATGELFF
cdr3_nt: TGCAGCGTTGTCCGGCGGGCCACCGGGGAGCTGTTTTTT

d_call: TRBD1
v_call: TRBV27
clone_size: many
j_call: TRBJ1-1
cdr3_aa: CASSPTGLGGTEAFF
cdr3_nt: TGTGCCAGCAGTCCGACAGGGCTGGGGGGCACTGAAGCTTTCTTT

d_call: TRBD1
v_call: TRBV20-1
clone_size: many
j_call: TRBJ2-1
cdr3_aa: CSAGPGQGWNEQFF
cdr3_nt: TGCAGTGCTGGACCGGGACAGGGTTGGAATGAGCAGTTCTTC

d_call: NA
v_call: TRBV7-9
clone_size: few
j_call: TRBJ2-7
cdr3_aa: CASSLLGQDLREQYF
cdr3_nt: TGTGCCAGCAGCTTATTGGGCCAGGACCTCAGGGAGCAGTACTTC

d_call: NA
v_call: TRBV27
clone_size: NA
j_call: TRBJ1-2
cdr3_aa: CASSRSTGNYGYTF
cdr3_nt: TGTGCCAGCAGCCGCTCGACAGGCAACTATGGCTACACCTTC

d_call: TRBD1
v_call: TRBV7-9
clone_size: many
j_call: TRBJ1-2
cdr3_aa: CASSLPGQPKYGYTF
cdr3_nt: TGTGCCAGCAGTTTACCGGGACAGCCCAAATATGGCTACACCTTC

d_call: TRBD1
v_call: TRBV12-3/TRBV12-4
clone_size: NA
j_call: TRBJ1-5
cdr3_aa: CASSPQRTGGQPQHF
cdr3_nt: TGTGCCAGCAGTCCGCAGAGGACAGGCGGTCAGCCCCAGCATTTT

d_call: NA
v_call: TRBV4-3
clone_size: few
j_call: TRBJ1-1
cdr3_aa: CASSQVLQAEAFF
cdr3_nt: TGCGCCAGCAGCCAAGTTCTTCAGGCTGAAGCTTTCTTT

d_call: NA
v_call: TRBV7-2
clone_size: many
j_call: TRBJ2-4
cdr3_aa: CASSLSWLQYF
cdr3_nt: TGTGCCAGCAGCTTATCCTGGCTTCAGTACTTC

d_call: TRBD1
v_call: TRBV7-6
clone_size: NA
j_call: TRBJ2-2
cdr3_aa: CASSPSLTARQGSYTGELFF
cdr3_nt: TGTGCCAGCAGCCCTAGTCTAACGGCGAGACAGGGAAGTTACACCGGGGAGCTGTTTTTT

d_call: NA
v_call: TRBV7-9
clone_size: many
j_call: TRBJ1-5
cdr3_aa: CASSVDDQPQHF
cdr3_nt: TGTGCCAGCAGCGTCGACGATCAGCCCCAGCATTTT

d_call: NA
v_call: TRBV13
clone_size: many
j_call: TRBJ2-7
cdr3_aa: CASSLGPDEQYF
cdr3_nt: TGTGCCAGCAGCTTAGGCCCCGACGAGCAGTACTTC

d_call: NA
v_call: TRBV29-1
clone_size: few
j_call: TRBJ2-5
cdr3_aa: CSVAGAAETQYF
cdr3_nt: TGCAGCGTTGCAGGGGCCGCAGAGACCCAGTACTTC

d_call: NA
v_call: TRBV29-1
clone_size: many
j_call: TRBJ1-5
cdr3_aa: CSFRGGDNQPQHF
cdr3_nt: TGCAGCTTCAGGGGAGGGGACAATCAGCCCCAGCATTTT

d_call: TRBD2
v_call: TRBV2
clone_size: NA
j_call: TRBJ2-1
cdr3_aa: CASRGGTSGNEQFF
cdr3_nt: TGTGCCAGCAGGGGGGGGACTAGCGGCAATGAGCAGTTCTTC

d_call: NA
v_call: TRBV9
clone_size: NA
j_call: TRBJ1-3
cdr3_aa: CASSVGRELSGNTIYF
cdr3_nt: TGTGCCAGCAGCGTCGGCAGGGAACTCTCTGGAAACACCATATATTTT

d_call: NA
v_call: TRBV14
clone_size: few
j_call: TRBJ1-1
cdr3_aa: CASSRLGAPNTEAFF
cdr3_nt: TGTGCCAGCAGCCGCCTGGGGGCCCCTAACACTGAAGCTTTCTTT

d_call: TRBD1
v_call: TRBV7-2
clone_size: NA
j_call: TRBJ1-3
cdr3_aa: CASSLAGQGLNTIYF
cdr3_nt: TGTGCCAGCAGCTTAGCAGGACAGGGTCTAAACACCATATATTTT

d_call: NA
v_call: TRBV3-1
clone_size: few
j_call: TRBJ2-1
cdr3_aa: CASSQETGQQFF
cdr3_nt: TGTGCCAGCAGCCAAGAGACAGGTCAGCAGTTCTTC